This T cell receptor (beta chain) was captured in a study of cytomegalovirus exposure and HLA in healthy donors. For the study at large: A previous analysis identified approximately 120 million unique TCR beta sequences derived from approximately 190 million T cells. General study points: The authors later linked a missense DCLRE1C variant to TCR beta V- and J-gene trimming.

Germline V gives CDR1 MDHEN, CDR2 SYDVKM. The CDR3 loop spans 16 amino acids. After removal of 5 bases from V and 2 bases from J, the junction contained 9 bases not matched to a gene. Amplification used 60 Vbeta primers and 13 Jbeta primers. Generated by immunoSEQ multiplex PCR, the TCRdb table keeps only in-frame clones and is missing some. The specimen's table records 180,000 or so clones. In regard to this clone: Its matching antigen is unknown.

The genes are TRBV28 and TRBJ2-7; TRBD1 aligns across 10 bases. This clonotype originated in a boy under 18 in good health and CMV-seronegative. The material sequenced was PBMCs. As DNA, the CDR3 is TGTGCCAGCAGTGTGGAGTTGGGACAGGGGACCTACGAGCAGTACTTC. As protein: CASSVELGQGTYEQYF.